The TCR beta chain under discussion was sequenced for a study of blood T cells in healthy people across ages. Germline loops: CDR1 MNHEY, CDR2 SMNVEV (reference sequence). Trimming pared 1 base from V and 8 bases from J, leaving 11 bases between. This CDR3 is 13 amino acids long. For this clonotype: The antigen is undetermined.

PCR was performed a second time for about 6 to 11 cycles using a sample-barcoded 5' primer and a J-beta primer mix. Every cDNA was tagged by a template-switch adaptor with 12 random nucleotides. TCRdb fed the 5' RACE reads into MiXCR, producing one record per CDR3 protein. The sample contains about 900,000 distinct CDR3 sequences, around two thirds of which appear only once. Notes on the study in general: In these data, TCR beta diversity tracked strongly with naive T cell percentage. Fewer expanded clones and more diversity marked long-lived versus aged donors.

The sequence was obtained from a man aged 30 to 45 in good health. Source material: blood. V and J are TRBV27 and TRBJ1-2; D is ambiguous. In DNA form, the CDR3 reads TGTGCCAGCAGTTTATACGTGACTGGGGGCTACACCTTC. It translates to CASSLYVTGGYTF.